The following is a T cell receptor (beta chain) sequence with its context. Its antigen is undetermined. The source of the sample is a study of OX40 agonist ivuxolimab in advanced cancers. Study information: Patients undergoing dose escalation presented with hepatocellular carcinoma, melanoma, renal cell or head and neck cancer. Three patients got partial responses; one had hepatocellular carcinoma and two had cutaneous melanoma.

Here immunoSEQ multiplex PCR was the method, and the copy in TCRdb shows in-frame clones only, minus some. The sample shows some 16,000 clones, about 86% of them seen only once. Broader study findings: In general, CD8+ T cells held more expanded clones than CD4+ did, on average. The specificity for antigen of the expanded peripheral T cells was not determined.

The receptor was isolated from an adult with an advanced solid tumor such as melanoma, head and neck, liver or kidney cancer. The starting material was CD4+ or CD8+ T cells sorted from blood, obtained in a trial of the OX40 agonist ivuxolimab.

CDR3 sequence: CASSTTSGRASREQYF. The DNA for the CDR3 is TGTGCCAGCAGCACGACTAGCGGGAGGGCCAGTCGCGAGCAGTACTTC. The chain uses TRBV5-6 and TRBJ2-5; 14 bases match TRBD2. Near its end, the DNA agrees better with TRBJ2-7, so the J call may be wrong. Germline CDR1 and CDR2: SGHDT and YYEEEE. The CDR3 length is 16 residues.